The clone carrying this T cell receptor beta chain was seen more than once but under ten times. The CDR3 spans 12 residues. The V segment lost 8 bases and the J segment 5 bases; nucleotides outside the gene matches: 5. Germline CDR1 and CDR2: LNHDA and SQIVND (reference sequence). These data are taken from a study of blood T cell repertoires in COVID-19. Study-wide background: Some COVID-19 samples were acute and others convalescent; all came from the United States, Italy and Spain. From T cells, B-cell-depleted T cells, or PBMCs came the material, which was cDNA or gDNA.

Per the original data handling: Reference gene primer amplification yielded estimated nucleated cell counts. Profiling relied on immunoSEQ multiplex PCR, and the TCRdb table lists in-frame clones only, not all of them. V, J and clone size are taken as reported in that table, and D and trimming were inferred from the DNA itself. The table includes tens of thousands of clones, over 60% detected once. The receptor's source is an elderly woman with active or convalescent COVID-19. V usage is TRBV19 and J usage is TRBJ2-5; 7 nucleotides align to TRBD1. What was sequenced was peripheral blood. DNA for the CDR3: TGTGCCAGTTCAAAGGGGGCGGAGACCCAGTACTTC. This sequence encodes CASSKGAETQYF.